This T cell receptor beta chain was retrieved from a study of tumor-infiltrating lymphocytes in localized non-small cell lung cancer. Study background: Several tumor histologies, both smoking statuses, and some post-neoadjuvant chemotherapy samples were included. Study-wide points: Tumors had more T cell infiltration than uninvolved lung, per TCRbeta sequencing and CD3 counts. IM1 and IM2 tumors showed no difference in T-cell fraction.

Some clones are missing from TCRdb's copy, which holds only in-frame ones; the method was immunoSEQ multiplex PCR. The sample carries tens of thousands of clones, approximately 70% recorded once. The ends lost 5 bases at V and 7 bases at J; junction bases unmatched: 13. The CDR3 spans 17 residues. CDR1 is LNHDA, CDR2 SQIVND, per germline (reference sequence). In the case of this clone: Its antigen is not identified.

This TCR was sampled from a human donor with non-small cell lung cancer. The V and J genes are TRBV19 and TRBJ1-6; 8 positions match TRBD1. The sample consisted of lung tumor tissue. The CDR3 DNA follows: TGTGCCAGTAGTGCTACGCCAGGGGGCACCCGAAATTCACCCCTCCACTTT. Protein: CASSATPGGTRNSPLHF.